One and the same sample provided the 10 T cell receptor beta chains below, sequenced in a study of blood T cell repertoires in COVID-19. The protocol was immunoSEQ multiplex PCR, while the TCRdb copy is restricted to in-frame clones and leaves out a portion. Among some 130,000 clones listed, about 86% were seen once. The sample consisted of peripheral blood. These receptors were collected from a woman in her forties or fifties who had recovered from COVID-19.

Points on this clone: Other DNA sequences of this sample code for an identical CDR3. V is TRBV5-1 and J is TRBJ2-5; D is ambiguous. This CDR3 is 13 amino acids long. Germline V gene data show CDR1 as SGHRS and CDR2 as YFSETQ. Deletions cut 1 base from V and 5 bases from J, with 9 bases between. CDR3 region: CASSLTVEETQYF. CDR3 in DNA: TGCGCCAGCAGCTTGACGGTTGAGGAGACCCAGTACTTC.

The chain employs TRBV2 and TRBJ2-5; 10 bases are a match to TRBD2. This CDR3 comprises 13 residues. Germline CDR1 SNHLY, CDR2 FYNNEI. V lost 7 bases and J lost 6; bases outside the gene matches: 5. This CDR3 reads CASKASGGKTQYF. CDR3 sequence (DNA): TGTGCCAGCAAGGCTAGCGGGGGAAAGACCCAGTACTTC.

This chain links TRBV11-2 with TRBJ1-5; D ambiguous. Germline lookup yields CDR1 SGHAT and CDR2 FQNNGV. Trimming took off 3 bases at V and 3 bases at J, with 6 bases between the two ends. The CDR3 totals 13 residues. The CDR3 region has the DNA TGTGCCAGCAGCTTTCAGTTCAATCAGCCCCAGCATTTT. Amino acids: CASSFQFNQPQHF.

The chain employs TRBV6-5 and TRBJ1-5; D uncertain. This CDR3 has 16 residues. Germline CDR1 and CDR2: MNHEY and SVGAGI. Trimming removed 0 bases from V and 5 bases from J, with 14 bases in between. The CDR3 spells CASSYSTMRRDQPQHF. The CDR3 bases are TGTGCCAGCAGTTACTCGACGATGAGGCGGGATCAGCCCCAGCATTTT.

The genes are TRBV30 and TRBJ1-2; TRBD1 aligns across 8 bases. Per the germline V gene, CDR1 is GTSNPN and CDR2 is SVGIG (reference sequence). With V trimmed by 4 bases and J by 8 bases, 6 bases remained unmatched. The CDR3 has 12 residues. As DNA, the CDR3 is TGTGCCTGGAATCAGGGGGCAGGAGGCTACACCTTC. It yields the protein CAWNQGAGGYTF.

The chain carries TRBV15 and TRBJ2-1; D not resolved. With 3 bases removed from V and 7 bases from J, the gap between germline ends came to 16 bases. The germline V gene has CDR1 LNHNV and CDR2 YYDKDF (reference sequence). This CDR3 contains 15 residues. CDR3 loop: CATSSANPGSNEQFF. The CDR3 DNA reads TGTGCCACCAGCAGCGCAAACCCGGGTTCTAATGAGCAGTTCTTC. Full variable domain (rest looked up from reference TRBV15 and TRBJ2-1): DAMVIQNPRYQVTQFGKPVTLSCSQTLNHNVMYWYQQKSSQAPKLLFHYYDKDFNNEADTPDNFQSRRPNTSFCFLDIRSPGLGDTAMYLCATSSANPGSNEQFFGPGTRLTVL.

V is TRBV3-1 (or the pseudogene TRBV3-2) and J is TRBJ1-2, with unresolved D. CDR1 and CDR2 from the germline V gene are LGHDT and YNNKEL (reference sequence). V shed 2 bases and J shed 4 bases, with 17 bases lying between them. This CDR3 has 16 residues. The CDR3 DNA reads as TGTGCCAGCAGCCAACGTGCGCGAACCACGCCCTATGGCTACACCTTC. It encodes CASSQRARTTPYGYTF.

The gene calls are TRBV2 and TRBJ1-5, with unresolved D. Germline V gene data show CDR1 as SNHLY and CDR2 as FYNNEI. Trimming removed 6 bases from V and 0 bases from J, with 6 bases in between. The CDR3 extends over 13 amino acids. CDR3 DNA: TGTGCCAGCAGGAGAGATAGCAATCAGCCCCAGCATTTT. This codes for CASRRDSNQPQHF.

The rearrangement joins TRBV4-1 to TRBJ1-2, with 9 bases lining up with TRBD1. From germline, CDR1 is MGHRA and CDR2 YSYEKL. The trim removed 4 bases at V and 1 base at J, leaving 4 bases unmatched. The CDR3 spans 15 residues. CDR3 in amino acids: CASSRGTGFNYGYTF. In nucleotides, the CDR3 is TGCGCCAGCAGCCGCGGGACAGGGTTTAACTATGGCTACACCTTC.

This chain joins TRBV6-5 and TRBJ1-1, with TRBD1 matching over 9 bases. The J segment lost 4 bases and the V segment lost 6 bases, leaving 6 bases of the junction unmatched. CDR3 length: 14 amino acids. The germline CDR1 and CDR2 sequences are MNHEY and SVGAGI. The CDR3 sequence is CASRLTGGVTEAFF. The CDR3 region has the DNA TGTGCCAGCAGATTGACAGGGGGAGTCACTGAAGCTTTCTTT.